This T cell receptor beta chain was sequenced during a study of blood T cell repertoires in COVID-19. Per the germline V gene, CDR1 is MRHNA and CDR2 is SNTAGT. Germline trimming cut 6 bases from V and 8 bases from J; bases unmatched to any gene: 7. The CDR3 totals 15 residues. Generated by immunoSEQ multiplex PCR, the TCRdb table keeps only in-frame clones and is missing some. The data hold about 220,000 clones, with approximately 82% observed a single time. Sequences were obtained from peripheral blood. The source of this sequence is a woman over 75 with acute or convalescent COVID-19. This chain links TRBV6-4 with TRBJ2-1, with 13 bases identical to TRBD2. The CDR3 nucleotides read TGTGCCAGCAGGGTACTAGCGGGGGGGATAGATGAGCAGTTCTTC. This codes for CASRVLAGGIDEQFF.